The clone carrying this T cell receptor (beta chain) was counted a single time. This record belongs to a study of blood T cell repertoires in COVID-19. Profiled with immunoSEQ multiplex PCR; TCRdb holds only in-frame clones, not every one. The sample includes about 270,000 clones, approximately 90% of them seen just once. The sample consisted of PBMCs or T cells enriched from blood (not recorded which). This TCR derives from a man aged 35-49 years who had been exposed to COVID-19.

CDR3: CSASKLAGDNEQFF. The DNA for the CDR3 is TGCAGTGCTAGTAAACTAGCGGGAGACAATGAGCAGTTCTTC. V usage is TRBV20-1 and J usage is TRBJ2-1; 11 nucleotides align to TRBD2. The germline gives CDR1 DFQATT, CDR2 SNEGSKA (reference sequence). This CDR3 contains 14 residues. Germline trimming cut 3 bases from V and 5 bases from J; bases unmatched to any gene: 3.